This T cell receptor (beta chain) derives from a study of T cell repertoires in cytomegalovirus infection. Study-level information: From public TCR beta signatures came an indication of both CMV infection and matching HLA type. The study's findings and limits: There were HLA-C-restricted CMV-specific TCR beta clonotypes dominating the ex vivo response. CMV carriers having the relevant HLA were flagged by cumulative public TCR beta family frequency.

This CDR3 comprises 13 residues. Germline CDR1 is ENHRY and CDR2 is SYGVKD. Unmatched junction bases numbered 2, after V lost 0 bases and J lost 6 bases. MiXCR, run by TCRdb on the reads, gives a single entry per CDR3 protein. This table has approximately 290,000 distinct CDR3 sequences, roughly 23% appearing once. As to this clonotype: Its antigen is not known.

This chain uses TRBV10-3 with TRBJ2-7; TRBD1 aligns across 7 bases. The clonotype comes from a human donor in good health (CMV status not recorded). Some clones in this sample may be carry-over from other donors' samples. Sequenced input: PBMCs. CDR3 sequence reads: CAISESGGGEQYF. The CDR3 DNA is TGTGCCATCAGTGAGTCAGGGGGCGGCGAGCAGTACTTC.